Below, 14 T cell receptor beta chains from the same sample are listed, as sequenced in a study of blood T cells in healthy people across ages. The second PCR ran roughly 7 to 12 cycles with a sample-barcoded 5' primer and J-beta primers. TCRdb re-analysed the 5' RACE reads in MiXCR, keeping a single row per CDR3 protein. The sample lists approximately 1,700,000 distinct CDR3 sequences, about 39% occurring once. The sequenced sample consisted of blood. The receptors stem from a human donor in good health.

This clonotype was recorded a few times. The rearrangement uses TRBV5-5 and TRBJ2-3; D is perhaps TRBD1 (6 bases). This CDR3 is 16 amino acids long. The V and J ends lost 1 base and 0 bases respectively, with 12 bases between them. Germline V CDR1 and CDR2: SGHKS, YYEKEE (reference sequence). The CDR3, as DNA: TGTGCCAGCAGCTTGTCAGGGACAACTAGCACAGATACGCAGTATTTT. Encoded protein: CASSLSGTTSTDTQYF.

The chain combines TRBV4-3 with TRBJ2-3, with D possibly TRBD2 on 5 matching bases. This CDR3 contains 13 residues. Looked up from germline, CDR1 is LGHNA and CDR2 is YSLEER. V shed 0 bases and J shed 10 bases, with 11 bases lying between them. The chain's CDR3 is CASSQDPGNAQYF. The CDR3 DNA reads as TGCGCCAGCAGCCAAGATCCGGGGAATGCGCAGTATTTT.

This clonotype was seen more than once but under ten times. The chain joins TRBV29-1 to TRBJ1-1, with unresolved D. Trimming took 0 bases from V and 5 from J, leaving 7 bases between them. The CDR3 sequence is 12 residues long. Germline V gene lookup returns CDR1 SQVTM and CDR2 ANQGSEA. For the CDR3, the DNA is TGCAGCGTTGAAGAGAGCCCAACTGAAGCTTTCTTT. Translated: CSVEESPTEAFF.

V and J are TRBV18 and TRBJ1-1; TRBD1 might be the D (6 bases). Germline loops: CDR1 KGHSH, CDR2 LQKENI. V was clipped by 2 bases and J by 1 base, with 14 bases between them. The CDR3 loop spans 16 amino acids. As DNA, the CDR3 is TGTGCCAGCTCACCAATGACAAGAGGGGGGAACACTGAAGCTTTCTTT. Its protein product is CASSPMTRGGNTEAFF.

The sample holds a few counts of this clonotype. V is TRBV20-1 and J is TRBJ1-1; no clear D gene. The length of the CDR3 is 14 residues. Deletions cut 4 bases from V and 1 base from J, with 13 bases between. Germline assignment: CDR1 DFQATT and CDR2 SNEGSKA (reference sequence). The CDR3: CSAIHFRANTEAFF. In DNA, the CDR3 is TGCAGTGCTATTCATTTTAGGGCGAACACTGAAGCTTTCTTT.

This clonotype came up once. Relative to the germline gene, one junction end is altered; a read error may explain this. The rearrangement joins TRBV13 to TRBJ2-7; either TRBD1 or TRBD2 may fit D (5 bases each). The tail of the sequence fits TRBJ2-5 better, so the J call may be wrong. The V gene's germline CDR1 is PRHDT and CDR2 FYEKMQ (reference sequence). This CDR3 is built from 14 residues. CDR3 protein: CAGSLVTRGETQYF. As DNA, the CDR3 is TGTGCCGGCAGCTTAGTAACGAGGGGAGAGACCCAGTACTTC.

The chain couples TRBV27 to TRBJ2-1; D gene uncertain. This CDR3 comprises 12 residues. Looked up from germline, CDR1 is MNHEY and CDR2 is SMNVEV (reference sequence). Trimming removed 3 bases at V and 10 bases at J, with 10 bases between. DNA of the CDR3: TGTGCCAGCAGTTTGTACGGGTACGAGCAGTTCTTC. Its translation: CASSLYGYEQFF.

In nucleotides, the CDR3 is TGCAGTGCTAGAGATCCCGCGGGGGCGGGGAATGAGCAGTTCTTC. Translating gives CSARDPAGAGNEQFF. The chain has TRBV20-1 and TRBJ2-1; D is possibly TRBD2 (7 bases). Between the trimmed V and J ends, which lost 0 bases and 7 bases, there was a span of 16 bases. The CDR3 loop spans 15 amino acids. CDR1 is DFQATT and CDR2 is SNEGSKA in the germline V gene (reference sequence).

This clonotype appeared once. The junction and the germline gene differ at one end; a read error may be behind it. This chain connects TRBV12-3 or TRBV12-4 to TRBJ1-2; D perhaps matches TRBD1 (6 bases). The CDR3 sequence is 15 residues long. The CDR3 nucleotides read TGTGCCAGCAGTCCCCCTGTGGAGGGGGGCTATAGCTACACCTTC. This sequence encodes CASSPPVEGGYSYTF.

This chain uses TRBV25-1 with TRBJ1-2; D is possibly TRBD1 (5 bases). CDR1 and CDR2 from the germline V gene are MGHDK and SYGVNS. This CDR3 has 12 amino acids. Trimming stripped 8 bases from V and 3 bases from J, with 10 bases between. The CDR3 is CASFQGYYGYTF. The DNA of the CDR3 is TGTGCCAGCTTCCAGGGATACTATGGCTACACCTTC.

The V call is TRBV7-3, the J call TRBJ2-1; 7 nucleotides agree with TRBD2. The CDR3 is 16 amino acids. Per the germline V gene, CDR1 is SGHTA and CDR2 is FQGTGA. The trim removed 6 bases at V and 6 bases at J, leaving 14 bases unmatched. CDR3 sequence reads: CASSPTAGVRVNEQFF. The DNA for the CDR3 is TGTGCCAGCAGTCCGACCGCGGGGGTTAGGGTCAATGAGCAGTTCTTC.

The table lists this clonotype with a count of one. The rearrangement joins TRBV20-1 to TRBJ2-3; 9 bases map to TRBD2. The CDR3 totals 17 residues. CDR1 and CDR2 (germline): DFQATT, SNEGSKA (reference sequence). Losses at the gene ends were 0 bases for V and 5 bases for J; bases not matched to a gene: 12. CDR3 protein: CSARDRLAGGLRDTQYF. The CDR3 DNA reads as TGCAGTGCTAGAGATCGTCTGGCGGGGGGGCTACGAGATACGCAGTATTTT.

The rearrangement uses TRBV29-1 and TRBJ2-3; TRBD2 is a possible D gene (5 bases). CDR3 length equals 13 residues. CDR1 and CDR2 from the germline V gene are SQVTM and ANQGSEA. V lost 3 bases and J lost 1, with 8 bases in between. CDR3 sequence reads: CSVERVGTDTQYF. CDR3 sequence (DNA): TGCAGCGTTGAGCGGGTAGGCACAGATACGCAGTATTTT.

The V call is TRBV5-1, the J call TRBJ1-5, with D unclear. The V gene lost 4 bases and the J gene lost 4 bases, with 15 bases spanning the gap. The CDR3 consists of 15 residues. Germline-derived CDR1 and CDR2 are SGHRS and YFSETQ. The CDR3 here is CASSLGSELNQPQHF. CDR3 DNA sequence: TGCGCCAGCAGCCTCGGATCGGAATTAAATCAGCCCCAGCATTTT.